The entry below describes one T cell receptor (beta chain). The antigen is undetermined. The data derive from a study of cytomegalovirus exposure and HLA in healthy donors. Looking at the study overall: Earlier work reported 90 million to 120 million unique TCR beta sequences from about 170 million T cells.

This CDR3 contains 15 residues. Germline values: CDR1 MNHEY, CDR2 SMNVEV (reference sequence). V gave up 3 bases and J gave up 0 bases, with 11 bases separating them. The study's findings and limits: A missense variant in DCLRE1C was later tied to TCR beta V- and J-gene trimming. In most subjects, TCR beta sequences reportedly gave accurate predictions of HLA-A and HLA-B alleles. Presence/absence analyses took donor sequencing depth as roughly uniform.

It was with 60 Vbeta and 13 Jbeta primers that the PCR ran. TCRdb's copy holds only in-frame clones and misses some; the assay was immunoSEQ multiplex PCR. The table has some 120,000 clones, around 79% seen once; the top ten hold 1.5%. The sequence was obtained from a woman between 18 and 29 years old in good health and CMV-seronegative. The source material was PBMCs. V is TRBV27 and J is TRBJ1-1, with D uncertain. The DNA for the CDR3 is TGTGCCAGCAGTTTTCCTACAGTGATGAACACTGAAGCTTTCTTT. Protein: CASSFPTVMNTEAFF.